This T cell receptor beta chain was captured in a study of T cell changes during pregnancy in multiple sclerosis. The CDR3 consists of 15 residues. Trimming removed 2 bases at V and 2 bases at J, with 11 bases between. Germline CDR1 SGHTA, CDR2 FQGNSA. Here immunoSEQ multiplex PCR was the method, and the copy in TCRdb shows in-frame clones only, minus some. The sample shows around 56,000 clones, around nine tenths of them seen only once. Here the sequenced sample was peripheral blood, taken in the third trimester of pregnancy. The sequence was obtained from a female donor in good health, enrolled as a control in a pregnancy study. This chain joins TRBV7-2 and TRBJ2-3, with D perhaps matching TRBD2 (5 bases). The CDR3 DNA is TGTGCCAGCAGCTTATATGGCGGGCCCACAGATACGCAGTATTTT. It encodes CASSLYGGPTDTQYF.